Sequencing of this TCR beta chain was carried out in a study of OX40 agonist ivuxolimab in advanced cancers. Using immunoSEQ multiplex PCR, the repertoire was profiled, and TCRdb retains in-frame clones only, with some absent. The table shows roughly 28,000 clones, with more than 75% occurring only once. Concerning this clone: Its antigen is not known.

The study sampled blood at baseline, cycle 4 day 1, and cycle 7 day 1. The germline CDR1 and CDR2 sequences are SSHAT and FNYEAQ (reference sequence). This CDR3 contains 19 residues. V shed 1 base and J 5 bases; nucleotides not matched to a gene: 19. Findings and limits, study-wide: Blood T cells, both CD4+ and CD8+, expanded clonally by week 6 at 0.1 to 3.0 mg/kg.

This sequence originates from an adult with an advanced solid tumor such as melanoma, head and neck, liver or kidney cancer. The material was CD4+ or CD8+ T cells sorted from blood, obtained in a trial of the OX40 agonist ivuxolimab. The genes are TRBV7-7 and TRBJ1-1; 7 bases align to TRBD1. CDR3 protein: CASSLDPGVQGWVWTEAFF. The CDR3 region has the DNA TGTGCCAGCAGCTTAGACCCTGGCGTACAGGGGTGGGTTTGGACTGAAGCTTTCTTT. Full variable domain (rest looked up from reference TRBV7-7 and TRBJ1-1): GAGVSQSPRYKVTKRGQDVTLRCDPISSHATLYWYQQALGQGPEFLTYFNYEAQPDKSGLPSDRFSAERPEGSISTLTIQRTEQRDSAMYRCASSLDPGVQGWVWTEAFFGQGTRLTVV.